These 32 T cell receptor beta chains came from one sample sequenced in a study of T-cell reconstitution after alpha-beta-depleted transplantation in children. Using unique molecular identifiers, the investigators prepared the TCRbeta library. TCRdb recomputed calls from the PCR reads with MiXCR, one row per CDR3 protein. The table lists some 300,000 distinct CDR3 sequences, 10% of them singletons, with around 7.5% in the top ten. Here the sequenced sample was PBMCs, taken before TCRalphabeta/CD19-depleted stem cell transplant. Receptor source: a boy younger than two with acute myeloid leukemia, due to receive a stem cell transplant.

As for this clonotype: This sequence may be a read error, since a much larger clone differs from it by one base. The genes are TRBV5-1 and TRBJ2-3; 8 nucleotides match TRBD1. V dropped 3 bases and J dropped 0; count of bases not matched to a gene: 6. Looked up from germline, CDR1 is SGHRS and CDR2 is YFSETQ. The CDR3 has 16 residues. Here the CDR3 DNA reads TGCGCCAGCAGCTCGGTGGGACAGGAGAGCACAGATACGCAGTATTTT. Residues: CASSSVGQESTDTQYF.

This clonotype was recorded many times. The J gene is TRBJ2-3, the V gene TRBV5-1; the match to TRBD1 covers 9 bases. The V gene end was trimmed by 2 bases and the J gene end by 3 bases; junction bases not matched to a gene: 4. CDR1 and CDR2 from the germline V gene are SGHRS and YFSETQ. CDR3 size: 15 residues. The CDR3 is CASSFTGQGTDTQYF. Written as DNA, the CDR3 is TGCGCCAGCAGCTTTACGGGACAGGGAACAGATACGCAGTATTTT.

This clonotype was found many times. Relative to the germline gene, one junction end is altered; a read error may explain this. V gene TRBV7-3 combines with J gene TRBJ1-4, with D maybe TRBD1 (5 bases). Germline V gene lookup returns CDR1 SGHTA and CDR2 FQGTGA. The CDR3 totals 15 residues. CDR3 DNA: TGTGCCAGCAGCCTAACGGGGGGGACCAATGAAAAACTGTTTTTT. This sequence encodes CASSLTGGTNEKLFF.

This clonotype was recorded many times. The chain combines TRBV13 with TRBJ2-7; tentative D call: TRBD2 (5 bases). The CDR3 length is 12 residues. Germline CDR1 and CDR2: PRHDT and FYEKMQ (reference sequence). Trimming left V 3 bases short and J 6 bases short, with 9 bases between. This CDR3 is CASSFSAAEQYF. CDR3 nucleotides: TGTGCCAGCAGCTTTTCAGCGGCCGAGCAGTACTTC.

There are many counts of this clonotype. The V and J genes are TRBV20-1 and TRBJ2-4, with 8 bases matching TRBD1. The trim removed 5 bases at V and 6 bases at J, leaving 12 bases unmatched. This CDR3 is built from 15 residues. Germline V gene sequence: CDR1 DFQATT, CDR2 SNEGSKA (reference sequence). CDR3 sequence reads: CSARTGQGLGNIQYF. Written as DNA, the CDR3 is TGCAGTGCTCGTACCGGACAGGGTTTGGGAAACATTCAGTACTTC.

This chain joins TRBV12-3 or TRBV12-4 and TRBJ2-1, with D unresolved. Trimming shortened V by 3 bases and J by 9 bases, and 12 bases separated the two germline ends. The CDR3 is made up of 13 amino acids. Written as DNA, the CDR3 is TGTGCCAGCAGTTTTACTGGGGATGTTGAGCAGTTCTTC. Translated, it gives CASSFTGDVEQFF.

This clonotype was counted at least ten times. The V call is TRBV27, the J call TRBJ2-7; a possible D gene is TRBD1 (5 bases). This CDR3 is built from 14 residues. Germline CDR1 and CDR2: MNHEY and SMNVEV (reference sequence). V was clipped by 2 bases and J by 6 bases, with 14 bases between them. DNA of the CDR3: TGTGCCAGCAGTTTAAAAGGGGCCGTGGCCGAGCAGTACTTC. Amino acids: CASSLKGAVAEQYF.

At least ten counts were recorded for this clonotype. CDR3 bases: TGCAGCGTTGGGGACAGGAACTATGGCTACACCTTC. It yields the protein CSVGDRNYGYTF. This rearrangement joins TRBV29-1 to TRBJ1-2; 8 bases line up with TRBD1. The CDR3 extends over 12 amino acids. V dropped 4 bases and J dropped 2; count of bases not matched to a gene: 0. Germline V gene data show CDR1 as SQVTM and CDR2 as ANQGSEA.

J is TRBJ2-5 and V is TRBV9; D perhaps matches TRBD1 (6 bases). The CDR3 consists of 16 residues. V shed 4 bases and J shed 6 bases, with 22 bases lying between them. Germline-derived CDR1 and CDR2 are SGDLS and YYNGEE. The CDR3 here is CASSPPPPLGAQTQYF. The CDR3, as DNA: TGTGCCAGCAGCCCCCCCCCCCCTTTGGGGGCACAGACCCAGTACTTC.

This clonotype was found many times. The gene calls are TRBV24-1 and TRBJ2-2; perhaps D is TRBD1 or TRBD2 (5 bases each). From germline, CDR1 is KGHDR and CDR2 SFDVKD. The CDR3 is made up of 14 amino acids. The V end was cut by 8 bases, the J end by 1 base, with 10 bases between. The DNA of the CDR3 is TGTGCCACCATTGGGACCGAGAACACCGGGGAGCTGTTTTTT. Its translation is CATIGTENTGELFF.

Only one count was recorded for this clonotype. Just one base apart from a much larger clone, this may be a read error. J is TRBJ2-5 and V is TRBV5-1, with 8 bases that match TRBD2. The V gene's germline CDR1 is SGHRS and CDR2 YFSETQ. This CDR3 region has 16 residues. The CDR3 coding sequence is TGCACCAGCAGCTCGACGCTGACTAGCGCTGGAGAGACCCAGTACTTC. The encoded protein is CTSSSTLTSAGETQYF.

This clonotype occurred many times. The chain is built from TRBV20-1 and TRBJ2-5; TRBD1 aligns across 8 bases. Trimming cost V 5 bases and J 5 bases; bases outside gene matches: 7. Germline CDR1 reads DFQATT; CDR2 reads SNEGSKA (reference sequence). The length of the CDR3 is 13 residues. CDR3 in DNA: TGCAGTGCTCTTACAGGGGGAGGTGAGACCCAGTACTTC. It yields the protein CSALTGGGETQYF.

Here the CDR3 reads CASSLAGLAATGELFF. The CDR3 coding sequence is TGTGCCAGCAGCTTAGCGGGACTAGCTGCCACCGGGGAGCTGTTTTTT. The chain employs TRBV13 and TRBJ2-2; 9 bases are shared with TRBD2. The CDR3 contains 16 residues. Germline-derived CDR1 and CDR2 are PRHDT and FYEKMQ (reference sequence). The ends lost 1 base at V and 4 bases at J; junction bases unmatched: 4.

The table lists this clonotype with many counts. The chain is built from TRBV5-1 and TRBJ2-1; 9 bases are shared with TRBD2. V trimming: 6 bases; J trimming: 8 bases; junction bases outside the gene matches: 6. CDR3 length: 13 amino acids. Germline V CDR1 and CDR2: SGHRS, YFSETQ. The CDR3 sequence: CASTGLAIDEQFF. For the CDR3, the DNA is TGCGCCAGCACCGGACTAGCGATCGATGAGCAGTTCTTC.

This clonotype was seen many times. The chain employs TRBV19 and TRBJ2-1; 10 bases align to TRBD2. Germline CDR1 is LNHDA and CDR2 is SQIVND (reference sequence). The CDR3 sequence is 15 residues long. After removal of 3 bases from V and 6 bases from J, the junction contained 5 bases not matched to a gene. The CDR3 region has the DNA TGTGCCAGTAGTATCACTAGCGGGGTGGGCAATGAGCAGTTCTTC. It specifies CASSITSGVGNEQFF. Drawing the rest from reference TRBV19 and TRBJ2-1, the complete variable domain is DGGITQSPKYLFRKEGQNVTLSCEQNLNHDAMYWYRQDPGQGLRLIYYSQIVNDFQKGDIAEGYSVSREKKESFPLTVTSAQKNPTAFYLCASSITSGVGNEQFFGPGTRLTVL.

Many counts were recorded for this clonotype. The chain has TRBV3-1 and TRBJ1-1; D is possibly TRBD1 (6 bases). This CDR3 is built from 14 residues. Germline V gene sequence: CDR1 LGHDT, CDR2 YNNKEL (reference sequence). V was pared by 2 bases and J by 3 bases, with 10 bases between. The CDR3 protein is CASSQHRADTEAFF. In DNA form, the CDR3 reads TGTGCCAGCAGCCAACACAGGGCGGACACTGAAGCTTTCTTT.

Many counts were recorded for this clonotype. V and J are TRBV5-1 and TRBJ2-7; 9 bases line up with TRBD1. The CDR3 sequence is 16 residues long. Germline V gives CDR1 SGHRS, CDR2 YFSETQ. The trim removed 1 base at V and 2 bases at J, leaving 7 bases unmatched. The CDR3 region is CASSLYTGTGTYEQYF. The DNA of the CDR3 is TGCGCCAGCAGCTTGTATACCGGGACAGGGACCTACGAGCAGTACTTC.

This clonotype was observed many times. This chain connects TRBV28 to TRBJ2-5, with 7 bases matching TRBD2. The V gene's germline CDR1 is MDHEN and CDR2 SYDVKM. Losses at the gene ends were 7 bases for V and 4 bases for J; bases not matched to a gene: 6. The CDR3 consists of 13 residues. In nucleotides, the CDR3 is TGTGCCAGCACCCTACCGGGAGGAGAGACCCAGTACTTC. Protein: CASTLPGGETQYF.

This clonotype has a count of ten or more. The chain employs TRBV7-7 and TRBJ2-3; a possible D gene is TRBD2 (6 bases). The CDR3 extends over 14 amino acids. With 5 bases removed from V and 1 base from J, the gap between germline ends came to 10 bases. Per the germline V gene, CDR1 is SSHAT and CDR2 is FNYEAQ (reference sequence). In DNA form, the CDR3 reads TGTGCCAGCAGCCCGGGACTTCGCACAGATACGCAGTATTTT. Translating gives CASSPGLRTDTQYF.

This clonotype has a count of ten or more. The chain combines TRBV9 with TRBJ1-1; perhaps TRBD1 as D (6 bases). Germline lookup yields CDR1 SGDLS and CDR2 YYNGEE. The CDR3 extends over 14 amino acids. Trimming took 1 base from V and 7 from J, leaving 14 bases between them. In nucleotides, the CDR3 is TGTGCCAGCAGCGTACGGGGGGGGCCGAGTGAAGCTTTCTTT. Protein: CASSVRGGPSEAFF.

The rearrangement links TRBV20-1 to TRBJ2-7; D is ambiguous. Germline CDR1 reads DFQATT; CDR2 reads SNEGSKA (reference sequence). V lost 0 bases, J lost 4 bases, and 7 bases lay in between. The CDR3 runs to 12 residues. The DNA for the CDR3 is TGCAGTGCTAGAGATACTCGTTACGAGCAGTACTTC. Translation gives CSARDTRYEQYF.

This clonotype was observed many times. The chain combines TRBV5-5 with TRBJ2-1; TRBD1 might be the D (6 bases). V gave up 0 bases and J gave up 0 bases, with 7 bases separating them. The CDR3 has 15 residues. CDR1 SGHKS and CDR2 YYEKEE come from the germline V gene (reference sequence). CDR3 sequence (DNA): TGTGCCAGCAGCTTGGCGGACAGCTCCTACAATGAGCAGTTCTTC. Translated, it gives CASSLADSSYNEQFF.

Of note for this clonotype: This clone may be a read error of a much larger clone one base away. The chain links TRBV5-1 to TRBJ1-1; D is perhaps TRBD1 (5 bases). CDR1 and CDR2 (germline): SGHRS, YFSETQ. This CDR3 region has 11 residues. This chain's CDR3 is CASGRGTEAIF. CDR3 in DNA: TGCGCCAGCGGCCGGGGGACTGAAGCTATCTTT.

This clonotype was observed at least ten times. The V call is TRBV29-1, the J call TRBJ1-1; perhaps TRBD1 as D (5 bases). This CDR3 is built from 13 residues. Germline CDR1 and CDR2: SQVTM and ANQGSEA. Between the trimmed V and J ends, which lost 4 bases and 3 bases, there was a span of 12 bases. The DNA for the CDR3 is TGCAGCGTTGGGGTAGGGGAAGACACTGAAGCTTTCTTT. This gives the protein CSVGVGEDTEAFF.

The chain couples TRBV9 to TRBJ2-3; maybe TRBD1 (6 bases). The germline gives CDR1 SGDLS, CDR2 YYNGEE. The CDR3 is made up of 16 amino acids. V was shortened by 2 bases and J by 2 bases, with 15 bases between the two germline ends. The CDR3 here is CASSVGPGHFTDTQYF. The CDR3 DNA sequence: TGTGCCAGCAGCGTGGGACCGGGACATTTCACAGATACGCAGTATTTT.

This clonotype was seen more than once but under ten times. The rearrangement joins TRBV29-1 to TRBJ1-2; 9 bases are a match to TRBD1. Trimming at V came to 6 bases and at J to 8 bases, leaving 7 bases not matched to a gene. The CDR3 sequence is 12 residues long. Per germline, CDR1 SQVTM and CDR2 ANQGSEA. The CDR3 loop reads CSVTGTGKGYTF. In DNA, the CDR3 is TGCAGCGTGACCGGGACAGGGAAAGGCTACACCTTC.

The chain employs TRBV29-1 and TRBJ2-1; tentatively, D is TRBD1 or TRBD2 (5 bases each). The CDR3 contains 13 residues. Trimming pared 5 bases from V and 3 bases from J, leaving 11 bases between. Germline lookup yields CDR1 SQVTM and CDR2 ANQGSEA. The CDR3 sequence is CSVLLGDYNEQFF. The CDR3, as DNA: TGCAGCGTTTTACTAGGGGACTACAATGAGCAGTTCTTC.

Many counts were recorded for this clonotype. V and J are TRBV12-3 or TRBV12-4 and TRBJ2-1; 10 positions match TRBD1. The CDR3 has 15 amino acids. The J segment lost 8 bases and the V segment lost 7 bases, leaving 11 bases of the junction unmatched. The CDR3 sequence: CASTSAATGGYEQFF. The CDR3 nucleotides are TGTGCCAGCACCTCAGCCGCGACAGGGGGCTATGAGCAGTTCTTC.

This clonotype was observed many times. V gene TRBV28 combines with J gene TRBJ2-7; possibly TRBD1 for D (6 bases). Trimming took 8 bases from V and 4 from J, leaving 21 bases between them. This CDR3 region has 15 residues. Germline values: CDR1 MDHEN, CDR2 SYDVKM. CDR3 sequence reads: CASGTGTLHYYEQYF. In DNA, the CDR3 is TGTGCCAGCGGCACCGGGACACTCCATTATTACGAGCAGTACTTC.

The chain couples TRBV6-2 or TRBV6-3 to TRBJ2-3; D unresolved. V was pared by 6 bases and J by 6 bases, with 13 bases between. The CDR3 totals 13 residues. CDR1 is MNHEY and CDR2 is SVGEGT in the germline V gene. CDR3 region: CASSWVMADTQYF. The CDR3 DNA follows: TGTGCCAGCAGCTGGGTTATGGCGGATACGCAGTATTTT.

This clonotype was seen many times. The genes are TRBV28 and TRBJ1-2; no clear D. The V and J ends lost 2 bases and 6 bases respectively, with 10 bases between them. The CDR3 length is 13 residues. Looked up from germline, CDR1 is MDHEN and CDR2 is SYDVKM. This CDR3 reads CASSLLLHDGYTF. The CDR3 nucleotides read TGTGCCAGCAGTTTACTCCTACACGATGGCTACACCTTC.

This clonotype was picked up many times. This chain uses TRBV5-1 with TRBJ2-3, with 10 positions matching TRBD2. V dropped 0 bases and J dropped 6; count of bases not matched to a gene: 16. CDR1 and CDR2 (germline): SGHRS, YFSETQ. CDR3 length: 19 amino acids. CDR3 sequence (DNA): TGCGCCAGCAGCTTGGTGGGTACGCGACTACGGACTAGCGGCGATACGCAGTATTTT. The encoded protein is CASSLVGTRLRTSGDTQYF.